This entry lists 3 T cell receptor beta chains sequenced from one sample in a study of control samples from healthy donors and cancer patients. The table came from immunoSEQ multiplex PCR; TCRdb's copy has only in-frame clones and leaves some out. The sample includes tens of thousands of clones, roughly 87% seen only once; the top ten take over 3.5%. Input material: blood. These receptors all stem from a woman in her forties or fifties in good health.

This clone showed up just a few times. V and J are TRBV5-6 and TRBJ2-2; D unclear. V lost 2 bases and J 5 bases, leaving 10 bases between the germline ends. The germline CDR1 and CDR2 sequences are SGHDT and YYEEEE. This CDR3 comprises 14 residues. The CDR3 reads CASSFPTPTGELFF. CDR3 sequence (DNA): TGTGCCAGCAGCTTCCCTACTCCAACCGGGGAGCTGTTTTTT.

The chain is built from TRBV19 and TRBJ2-7; TRBD2 matches at 13 bases. CDR1 LNHDA and CDR2 SQIVND come from the germline V gene (reference sequence). V trimming: 8 bases; J trimming: 4 bases; junction bases outside the gene matches: 8. The CDR3 runs 15 residues. This CDR3 is CASRGLAGEEYEQYF. Here the CDR3 DNA reads TGTGCCAGTCGCGGACTAGCGGGAGAGGAGTACGAGCAGTACTTC.

This chain uses TRBV6-1 with TRBJ2-7, with D hard to call. In germline, CDR1 is MNHNS, CDR2 SASEGT. The CDR3 covers 11 residues. Between the trimmed V and J ends, which lost 2 bases and 6 bases, there was a span of 5 bases. The CDR3 region is CASSEPVEQYF. CDR3 DNA: TGTGCCAGCAGTGAACCGGTCGAGCAGTACTTC.